Listed below are T cell receptor beta chains from one sample, sequenced in a study of vaccination and CD4 T cells after COVID-19. No cognate antigen is known for these TCRs. MiXCR was run by TCRdb on the PCR reads, yielding one entry per CDR3 protein. The table lists approximately 17,000 distinct CDR3 sequences, 48% of them singletons. This sample comprised CD4+ T cells from blood, cultured in vitro, obtained before SARS-CoV-2 vaccination. The receptor source for this set is a human donor who had recovered from COVID-19. The CDR3 runs from the conserved cysteine through the conserved F or W. D genes are given only for firm matches. Not every row has a clone size; where given, it reads once, few, many or a size class.

TRBV15,NA,TRBJ1-5,few,CATSRSGALSNQPQHF,TGTGCCACCAGCAGATCAGGGGCCCTTAGCAATCAGCCCCAGCATTTT
TRBV7-9,NA,TRBJ1-1,NA,CASSLGLSGGTEAFF,TGTGCCAGCAGCTTGGGATTATCGGGGGGCACTGAAGCTTTCTTT
TRBV7-3,NA,TRBJ1-1,NA,CASSQRADREAFF,TGTGCCAGCAGCCAGAGGGCCGACAGAGAAGCTTTCTTT
TRBV20-1,TRBD2,TRBJ2-1,few,CSARPGLAGVNEQFF,TGCAGTGCTAGGCCGGGACTAGCGGGAGTCAATGAGCAGTTCTTC
TRBV28,NA,TRBJ2-7,NA,CASSPAGRYEQYF,TGTGCCAGCAGCCCGGCGGGACGCTACGAGCAGTACTTC
TRBV6-1,TRBD1,TRBJ2-2,NA,CASKGGRVTTGELFF,TGTGCCAGCAAAGGGGGCAGGGTTACAACCGGGGAGCTGTTTTTT
TRBV5-4,TRBD1,TRBJ2-5,NA,CASSWDSYQETQYF,TGTGCCAGCAGCTGGGACAGCTACCAAGAGACCCAGTACTTC
TRBV6-1,NA,TRBJ2-2,NA,CASGALEGTGELFF,TGTGCCAGCGGGGCCCTCGAGGGCACCGGGGAGCTGTTTTTT
TRBV20-1,NA,TRBJ1-6,few,CSAFWQGGPLHF,TGCAGTGCTTTCTGGCAAGGGGGACCCCTCCACTTT
TRBV28,NA,TRBJ1-2,few,CASKGTGGYTF,TGTGCCAGCAAGGGCACCGGCGGCTACACCTTC
TRBV25-1,NA,TRBJ2-1,NA,CASRDDQGGGREQFF,TGTGCCAGCAGGGACGACCAAGGGGGGGGCAGGGAGCAGTTCTTC
TRBV11-2,TRBD1,TRBJ1-1,NA,CASSLDRDSEAFF,TGTGCCAGCAGCTTAGATCGGGACAGTGAAGCTTTCTTT
TRBV7-2,NA,TRBJ2-3,NA,CASSLETFTDTQYF,TGTGCCAGCAGCTTAGAGACTTTCACAGATACGCAGTATTTT
TRBV28,NA,TRBJ1-5,once,CASRTRRGLGGDQPQHF,TGTGCCAGCAGGACCAGGCGCGGCTTGGGGGGCGATCAGCCCCAGCATTTT
TRBV6-5,TRBD1,TRBJ2-7,NA,CASSYVDRGYEQYF,TGTGCCAGCAGTTACGTGGACAGGGGGTACGAGCAGTACTTC
TRBV7-2,TRBD1,TRBJ1-4,NA,CASSFRLQGPLAKLFF,TGTGCCAGCAGCTTCCGACTACAGGGGCCCTTAGCAAAACTGTTTTTT
TRBV20-1,NA,TRBJ2-3,medium-sized,CSASETGGADTQYF,TGCAGTGCCTCCGAGACCGGCGGGGCAGATACGCAGTATTTT
TRBV27,TRBD1,TRBJ1-6,NA,CASSLGTGGPPSPLHF,TGTGCCAGCAGTTTGGGGACAGGGGGTCCCCCTTCACCCCTCCACTTT
TRBV21-1,NA,TRBJ1-5,NA,CASSKTGTGGGQPQHF,TGTGCCAGCAGCAAAACCGGGACAGGGGGCGGGCAGCCCCAGCATTTT
TRBV2,NA,TRBJ2-3,NA,CASSDAASVVDTQYF,TGTGCCAGCAGTGACGCGGCTAGCGTTGTAGATACGCAGTATTTT
TRBV19,NA,TRBJ2-1,NA,CASSTPGVGNEQFF,TGTGCCAGTAGTACCCCGGGAGTGGGGAATGAGCAGTTCTTC
TRBV20-1,TRBD2,TRBJ2-3,NA,CSPGAIAGGSTDTQYF,TGCAGCCCCGGCGCCATAGCGGGAGGTAGCACAGATACGCAGTATTTT
TRBV29-1,NA,TRBJ2-3,NA,CSALMRGTGGMDTQYF,TGCAGCGCCCTCATGAGGGGGACGGGGGGTATGGATACGCAGTATTTT
TRBV11-2,NA,TRBJ1-1,NA,CASSEQGTEAFF,TGTGCCAGCAGCGAACAGGGTACTGAAGCTTTCTTT
TRBV20-1,NA,TRBJ2-2,few,CSARESWQGLAGELFF,TGCAGTGCTAGAGAGAGTTGGCAGGGTTTGGCCGGGGAGCTGTTTTTT
TRBV2,TRBD2,TRBJ2-2,few,CASSGTSGGELFF,TGTGCCAGCAGTGGGACTAGCGGAGGGGAGCTGTTTTTT
TRBV28,NA,TRBJ1-1,NA,CASTRGARLLSTEAFF,TGTGCCAGCACCCGGGGGGCCAGGCTTTTATCCACTGAAGCTTTCTTT
TRBV27,NA,TRBJ1-6,few,CASSAQREVRVLHF,TGTGCCAGCAGTGCTCAGCGGGAGGTAAGAGTCCTCCACTTT
TRBV7-2,NA,TRBJ1-5,NA,CASSPDGRPQHF,TGTGCCAGCAGCCCCGACGGCAGGCCCCAGCATTTT
TRBV4-2,TRBD1,TRBJ2-2,NA,CASSLTGTDGELFF,TGTGCCAGCAGTCTGACAGGGACGGACGGGGAGCTGTTTTTT
TRBV7-2,TRBD2,TRBJ2-3,NA,CASSLVAGGTDTQYF,TGTGCCAGCAGCTTAGTAGCGGGGGGCACAGATACGCAGTATTTT
TRBV7-2,TRBD1,TRBJ1-6,NA,CASSSGQGINSPLHF,TGTGCCAGCAGCTCTGGACAGGGAATTAATTCACCCCTCCACTTT
TRBV20-1,NA,TRBJ1-5,few,CSARDDRYPQPQHF,TGCAGTGCTAGAGATGACAGGTACCCTCAGCCCCAGCATTTT
TRBV2,TRBD1,TRBJ2-7,NA,CASSDRGTGSYEQYF,TGTGCCAGCAGTGACCGGGGGACAGGGTCCTACGAGCAGTACTTC
TRBV15,NA,TRBJ2-6,NA,CATSRVLQGGGLAGANVLTF,TGTGCCACCAGCAGAGTCTTGCAGGGAGGGGGGTTGGCTGGGGCCAACGTCCTGACTTTC
TRBV18,TRBD1,TRBJ1-2,NA,CASSPTGTGGSGYTF,TGTGCCAGCTCACCAACGGGGACAGGAGGTTCTGGCTACACCTTC
TRBV27,NA,TRBJ1-1,NA,CASSSRFLGDTEAFF,TGTGCCAGCAGTTCCCGCTTCTTGGGGGACACTGAAGCTTTCTTT
TRBV29-1,TRBD1,TRBJ1-1,few,CSVGDREDTEAFF,TGCAGCGTGGGGGACAGGGAGGACACTGAAGCTTTCTTT
TRBV7-9,TRBD1,TRBJ1-3,NA,CASSPLLTGRIGNTIYF,TGTGCCAGCAGCCCGCTCCTGACAGGGAGAATTGGAAACACCATATATTTT
TRBV27,NA,TRBJ1-1,few,CASSSDRRNTEAFF,TGTGCCAGCAGCTCGGACAGACGGAACACTGAAGCTTTCTTT
TRBV20-1,TRBD1,TRBJ1-5,few,CSARGPGQEPYQPQHF,TGCAGTGCTAGAGGACCGGGACAGGAACCTTATCAGCCCCAGCATTTT
TRBV20-1,TRBD1,TRBJ1-5,once,CSAKIGQGWYQPQHF,TGCAGTGCCAAAATAGGACAGGGCTGGTATCAGCCCCAGCATTTT
TRBV30,TRBD1,TRBJ1-6,NA,CAWNDRDYSPLHF,TGTGCCTGGAACGACAGGGACTACTCACCCCTCCACTTT